These T cell receptor beta chains were read from a single sample in a study of Graves' ophthalmopathy and Graves' hyperthyroidism. TCRdb re-called the multiplex PCR reads with MiXCR, one entry per CDR3 protein. The sample lists some 1.1 million distinct CDR3 sequences; 35% to 40% were seen once. Sequencing input: peripheral blood or thyroid tissue (not recorded which). All receptors come from an adult man with Graves' hyperthyroidism. The CDR3 runs from the conserved cysteine through the conserved F or W. The D gene is left open where the match is weak. Rows may omit the clone size; those that give it use once, few, many or a size class.

cdr3_nt	cdr3_aa	v_call	j_call	clone_size	d_call
TGTGCCAGCAGCTTTATGGCATTTCCGGGGCGCGGAAACACCATATATTTT	CASSFMAFPGRGNTIYF	TRBV11-2	TRBJ1-3	.	.
TGCAGTGCTAGAGATGGCGTTTCTAGTTCCACCGGGGAGCTGTTTTTT	CSARDGVSSSTGELFF	TRBV20-1	TRBJ2-2	few	.
TGTGCCAGTAGTACCCTCTTGACAGAGGAAATCTCTGGGGCCAACGTCCTGACTTTC	CASSTLLTEEISGANVLTF	TRBV19	TRBJ2-6	.	.
TGTGCCAGCAGCACCCCCGGGACAGGGACCTACGAGCAGTACTTC	CASSTPGTGTYEQYF	TRBV5-5	TRBJ2-7	few	TRBD1
TGTGCCAGCAGATGGCAGATAGCCACCTACGAGCAGTACTTC	CASRWQIATYEQYF	TRBV5-5	TRBJ2-7	many	.
TGTGCCAGCAGTTTTCGAAGACCCTACGAGCAGTACTTC	CASSFRRPYEQYF	TRBV28	TRBJ2-7	few	.
TGTGCCAGCATCCCCAGGTCGGGACAGGACGTCAGTAAAGAAAAACTGTTTTTT	CASIPRSGQDVSKEKLFF	TRBV2	TRBJ1-4	.	TRBD1
TGTGCCACCAGCGAACACGCGGTACCCTATGGCTACACCTTC	CATSEHAVPYGYTF	TRBV15	TRBJ1-2	many	.
TGTGCCAGCAGTTACTCTACACTAGCGGGACCTGTCTACGAGCAGTACTTC	CASSYSTLAGPVYEQYF	TRBV2	TRBJ2-7	few	TRBD2
TGTGCCAGCAGTCCTCAGGGCGAGGTTTCTCAGCCCCAGCATTTT	CASSPQGEVSQPQHF	TRBV2	TRBJ1-5	many	.
TGTGCCAGCAGTCGAAGACGGGACAGGGGAGGTTACACCTTC	CASSRRRDRGGYTF	TRBV6-6	TRBJ1-2	.	TRBD1
TGTGCCAGCAGGTCAGAAAAGAGCTCCTACGAGCAGTACTTC	CASRSEKSSYEQYF	TRBV6-2/TRBV6-3	TRBJ2-7	.	.
TGTGCCAGCAGCCCTGGCAGGGCGAGTGGAAAACTGTTTTTT	CASSPGRASGKLFF	TRBV7-2	TRBJ1-4	.	.
TGTGCCAGCAGCACAAGAATCGGACTACCTATGCAAGAGACCCAGTACTTC	CASSTRIGLPMQETQYF	TRBV13	TRBJ2-5	.	.
TGTGCCAGTAGTATAACAGACTCCGGCTACACCTTC	CASSITDSGYTF	TRBV19	TRBJ1-2	many	.
TGTGCCAGCAGCTTCAACGGGTTTCAGGAGGCCCAGTACTTC	CASSFNGFQEAQYF	TRBV7-2	TRBJ2-5	.	.
TGTGCCAGCAGTTACCGAGAGTATAGCAATCAGCCCCAGCATTTT	CASSYREYSNQPQHF	TRBV6-6	TRBJ1-5	many	.
TGTGCCAGCAGCTTACCTACCTGGAACACTGAAGCTTTCTTT	CASSLPTWNTEAFF	TRBV7-9	TRBJ1-1	.	.
TGCAGTGCTAGAGGACCCTCGACGGACAGAAGGAACTATGGCTACACCTTC	CSARGPSTDRRNYGYTF	TRBV20-1	TRBJ1-2	many	.
TGTGCCAGCACCGAGGAAGGGAACACTGAAGCTTTCTTT	CASTEEGNTEAFF	TRBV12-3/TRBV12-4	TRBJ1-1	.	.
TGTGCCAGCAGCTTAGGGGAAACGGTCCAGTACTTC	CASSLGETVQYF	TRBV5-4	TRBJ2-5	few	.
TGCGCCAGCAGGGCAGGGGGCGCCGACACTGAAGCTTTCTTT	CASRAGGADTEAFF	TRBV10-2	TRBJ1-1	many	TRBD1
TGTGCCAGCAGCGACGACTACTACGAGCAGTACTTC	CASSDDYYEQYF	TRBV28	TRBJ2-7	.	.
TGTGCCAGTAGTATCTCAAGGACAGGGACAACCGGGGAGCTGTTTTTT	CASSISRTGTTGELFF	TRBV19	TRBJ2-2	few	TRBD1
TGTGCCAGCAGTTTTCGGGGTGTTACCGGGGAGCTGTTTTTT	CASSFRGVTGELFF	TRBV12-3/TRBV12-4	TRBJ2-2	few	.
TGTGCCAGCAGCTTAGCCCGGAGGGCCGCCATCGATGAGCAGTACTTC	CASSLARRAAIDEQYF	TRBV7-2	TRBJ2-7	.	.
TGCGCCAGCAGCCAAGAACTAGCTTCCGATGAGCAGTTCTTC	CASSQELASDEQFF	TRBV4-3	TRBJ2-1	few	.
TGTGCCAGCAGCTTGGAGGGGCCAGGGTACGAGCAGTACTTC	CASSLEGPGYEQYF	TRBV5-6	TRBJ2-7	many	.
TGTGCCAGCAGTCGCCGGCTAGAGCCCCTCCACTTT	CASSRRLEPLHF	TRBV25-1	TRBJ1-6	.	.
TGTGCCACCAGCAGGGTATCCCGGGCCGGGGAGACCCAGTACTTC	CATSRVSRAGETQYF	TRBV15	TRBJ2-5	.	.
TGTGCCAGCAGTTCACGATCGGGACAGGGGTTCAACGAGCAGTACTTC	CASSSRSGQGFNEQYF	TRBV12-3/TRBV12-4	TRBJ2-7	many	TRBD1
TGTGCCAGCAGCTTTGGGCACCGCGCCGGTTACACCTTC	CASSFGHRAGYTF	TRBV7-2	TRBJ1-2	many	.
TGCAGTGGACTAGCGGGGGGCCCCGTCTACGAGCAGTACTTC	CSGLAGGPVYEQYF	TRBV20-1	TRBJ2-7	.	TRBD2
TGTGCCTGGGTCACAGGGGGGAAGTACCAAGAGACCCAGTACTTC	CAWVTGGKYQETQYF	TRBV30	TRBJ2-5	.	TRBD1
TGTGCCAGCAGTCGGACAGGGTTTCTCAATCAGCCCCAGCATTTT	CASSRTGFLNQPQHF	TRBV2	TRBJ1-5	.	TRBD1
TGTGCCAGCAGTGAAGGGCAGGGGATTTTATCCTACGAGCAGTACTTC	CASSEGQGILSYEQYF	TRBV2	TRBJ2-7	few	.
TGTGCCAGCAGCTCGGGGGGGACAGGGATCTCCTACGAGCAGTACTTC	CASSSGGTGISYEQYF	TRBV7-9	TRBJ2-7	many	.
TGTGCCAGCAACCGTGAGGGCGTGAGCAATCAGCCCCAGCATTTT	CASNREGVSNQPQHF	TRBV2	TRBJ1-5	once	.
TGTGCCAGCAGCTTAATGGCGCCTCGGGAGCAGTACTTC	CASSLMAPREQYF	TRBV7-2	TRBJ2-7	many	.
TGCAGTGCTAGAGGGGACAGTACGAAGCAGCCCCAGCATTTT	CSARGDSTKQPQHF	TRBV20-1	TRBJ1-5	.	TRBD1
TGTGCCATCAGTGGATCTAGCGGGAGCTCCTACGAGCAGTACTTC	CAISGSSGSSYEQYF	TRBV10-3	TRBJ2-7	few	TRBD2
TGTGCCAGCAGCCTGGGACAGGGTAATGGAAACACCATATATTTT	CASSLGQGNGNTIYF	TRBV6-5	TRBJ1-3	many	TRBD1
TGCGCCAGCAGTGAGAAGGGCTATGGCTACACCTTC	CASSEKGYGYTF	TRBV10-2	TRBJ1-2	many	.
TGTGCCAGCAGCTGGGATGGGAACACTGAAGCTTTCTTT	CASSWDGNTEAFF	TRBV7-9	TRBJ1-1	many	.
TGTGCCACCGGTAGCGGGAGTCTTTACGAGCAGTACTTC	CATGSGSLYEQYF	TRBV15	TRBJ2-7	many	TRBD2
TGTGCCAGCAGACGGCGACAGGGGACTAATTCACCCCTCCACTTT	CASRRRQGTNSPLHF	TRBV6-5	TRBJ1-6	.	TRBD1
TGCGCCAGCAGTGAGCAGGACAGGGGTCCTTATGAGGCTTTCTTT	CASSEQDRGPYEAFF	TRBV10-2	TRBJ1-1	.	TRBD1
TGTGCCAGCAAACCGGGACAGCACGCCTACGAGCAGTACTTC	CASKPGQHAYEQYF	TRBV12-3/TRBV12-4	TRBJ2-7	many	TRBD1
TGCGCCAGCAGCGGAGGGGGGGCCCCATATGCCGGGGGCTACACCTTC	CASSGGGAPYAGGYTF	TRBV5-1	TRBJ1-2	.	.
TGTGCCAGCGCAGGGAACTATGGCTACACCTTC	CASAGNYGYTF	TRBV7-3	TRBJ1-2	.	.
TGTGCCAGCAGCCTCGACGGGGGCCGGGTCACCGGGGAGCTGTTTTTT	CASSLDGGRVTGELFF	TRBV4-2	TRBJ2-2	.	.
TGTGCCAGTAGTACGGGACAGGGGCTGGGTACTGAAGCTTTCTTT	CASSTGQGLGTEAFF	TRBV19	TRBJ1-1	.	TRBD1
TGTGCCATCCGGTTTCAGGGTTCCTATGGCTACACCTTC	CAIRFQGSYGYTF	TRBV10-3	TRBJ1-2	many	.
TGTGCCAGCAGCTCAGACGGGGGGATGAACACTGAAGCTTTCTTT	CASSSDGGMNTEAFF	TRBV7-8	TRBJ1-1	many	.
TGCGCCAGCAGCCCTAGGGGGACAGGGACTACCGGCTACACCTTC	CASSPRGTGTTGYTF	TRBV5-1	TRBJ1-2	.	TRBD1
TGTGCCAGCAGCTCCGAAAGGGTGGATGAGCAGTTCTTC	CASSSERVDEQFF	TRBV2	TRBJ2-1	once	.
TGTGCCAGCAGGGGGGATGACAGAAATCAGCCCCAGCATTTT	CASRGDDRNQPQHF	TRBV12-3/TRBV12-4	TRBJ1-5	.	.
TGCAGCGTTGAGGGTAGGGGCGGCGAGACCCAGTACTTC	CSVEGRGGETQYF	TRBV29-1	TRBJ2-5	.	.